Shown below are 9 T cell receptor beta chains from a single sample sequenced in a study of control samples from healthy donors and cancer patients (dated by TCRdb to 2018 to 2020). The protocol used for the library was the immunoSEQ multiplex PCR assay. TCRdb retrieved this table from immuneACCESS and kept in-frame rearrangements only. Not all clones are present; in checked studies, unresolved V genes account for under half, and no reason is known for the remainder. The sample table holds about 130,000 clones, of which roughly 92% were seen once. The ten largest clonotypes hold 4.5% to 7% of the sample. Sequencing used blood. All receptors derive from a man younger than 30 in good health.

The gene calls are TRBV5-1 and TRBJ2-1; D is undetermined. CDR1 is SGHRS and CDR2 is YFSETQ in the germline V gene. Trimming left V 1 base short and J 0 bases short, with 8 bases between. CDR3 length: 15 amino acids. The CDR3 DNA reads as TGCGCCAGCAGCTTGAGCTATGGCTCCTACAATGAGCAGTTCTTC. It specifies CASSLSYGSYNEQFF.

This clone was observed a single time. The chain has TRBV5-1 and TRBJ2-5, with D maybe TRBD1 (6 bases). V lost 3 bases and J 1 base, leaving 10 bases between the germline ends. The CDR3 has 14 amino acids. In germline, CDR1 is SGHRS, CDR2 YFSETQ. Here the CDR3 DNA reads TGCGCCAGCAGCTCCTGGACAGCCCAAGAGACCCAGTACTTC. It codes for CASSSWTAQETQYF.

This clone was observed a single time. The CDR3 sequence: CASSLAEGARMNTEAFF. CDR3 in DNA: TGTGCCAGCAGCTTGGCTGAGGGGGCGCGTATGAACACTGAAGCTTTCTTT. The chain employs TRBV5-4 and TRBJ1-1, with TRBD1 matching over 7 bases. CDR1 is SGHNT, CDR2 YYREEE, per germline (reference sequence). The CDR3 contains 17 residues. With 0 bases clipped from V and 0 bases from J, the junction kept 8 bases outside the gene matches. Based on the CDR3 plus reference TRBV5-4 and TRBJ1-1, the full variable domain is ETGVTQSPTHLIKTRGQQVTLRCSSQSGHNTVSWYQQALGQGPQFIFQYYREEENGRGNFPPRFSGLQFPNYSSELNVNALELDDSALYLCASSLAEGARMNTEAFFGQGTRLTVV.

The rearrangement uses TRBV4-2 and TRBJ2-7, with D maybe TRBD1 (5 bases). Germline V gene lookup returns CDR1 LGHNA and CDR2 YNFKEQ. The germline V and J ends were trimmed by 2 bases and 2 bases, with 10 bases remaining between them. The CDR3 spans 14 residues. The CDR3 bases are TGTGCCAGCAGCCAAATCGCAGGGCCCTACGAGCAGTACTTC. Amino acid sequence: CASSQIAGPYEQYF.

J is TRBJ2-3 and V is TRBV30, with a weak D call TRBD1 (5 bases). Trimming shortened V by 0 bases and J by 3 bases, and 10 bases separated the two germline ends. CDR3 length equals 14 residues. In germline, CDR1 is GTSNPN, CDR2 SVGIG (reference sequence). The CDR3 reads CAWSVGKGTDTQYF. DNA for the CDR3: TGTGCCTGGAGTGTGGGGAAGGGGACAGATACGCAGTATTTT.

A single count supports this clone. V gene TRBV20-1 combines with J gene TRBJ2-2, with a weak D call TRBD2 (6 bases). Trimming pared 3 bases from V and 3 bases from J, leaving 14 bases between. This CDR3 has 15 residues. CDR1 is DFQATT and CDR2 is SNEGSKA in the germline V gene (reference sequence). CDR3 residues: CSASPKAGYTGELFF. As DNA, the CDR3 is TGCAGTGCTAGTCCTAAGGCGGGATACACCGGGGAGCTGTTTTTT.

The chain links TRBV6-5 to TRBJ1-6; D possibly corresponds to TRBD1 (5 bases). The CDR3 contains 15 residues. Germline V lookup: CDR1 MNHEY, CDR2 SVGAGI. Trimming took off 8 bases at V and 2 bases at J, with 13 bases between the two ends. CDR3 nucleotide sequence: TGTGCCAGCCAAAAAAGAGGGGCCTATAATTCACCCCTCCACTTT. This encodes CASQKRGAYNSPLHF.

This chain's CDR3 is CASSFTTREMNTEAFF. The CDR3 nucleotides read TGTGCCAGCAGCTTTACGACTCGAGAAATGAACACTGAAGCTTTCTTT. The chain joins TRBV7-3 to TRBJ1-1, with D hard to call. CDR1 is SGHTA and CDR2 is FQGTGA in the germline V gene. The CDR3 totals 16 residues. V lost 3 bases and J lost 0, with 14 bases in between.

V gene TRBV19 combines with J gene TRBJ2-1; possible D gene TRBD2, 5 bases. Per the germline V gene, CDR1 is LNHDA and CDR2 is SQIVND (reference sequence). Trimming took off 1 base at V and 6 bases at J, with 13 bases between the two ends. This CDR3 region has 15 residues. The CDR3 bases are TGTGCCAGTAGTATAGGAGGGAATAGGGCCAATGAGCAGTTCTTC. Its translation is CASSIGGNRANEQFF.